One and the same sample provided the 26 T cell receptor beta chains below, sequenced in a study of T cell responses to AZD1222 COVID-19 vaccine. The assay was immunoSEQ multiplex PCR, and TCRdb's table has in-frame clones only and misses some. The sample holds 95,000 to 150,000 clones, around 86% seen once. The sample in question was peripheral blood, obtained on day 0 of AZD1222 vaccination. Receptors were obtained from an adult in good health.

J is TRBJ1-5 and V is TRBV6-6, with 7 bases that match TRBD1. The CDR3 has 15 amino acids. The ends lost 6 bases at V and 4 bases at J; junction bases unmatched: 9. Germline CDR1 is MNHNY and CDR2 is SVGAGI (reference sequence). The CDR3 DNA is TGTGCCAGCAGCCCCCCGGGACAGACAAATCAGCCCCAGCATTTT. As protein: CASSPPGQTNQPQHF.

The CDR3 loop reads CASSSPLTGISVGTQYF. CDR3 nucleotides: TGTGCCAGCAGCTCCCCGCTGACAGGAATATCGGTCGGTACGCAGTATTTT. The chain uses TRBV7-6 and TRBJ2-3; D possibly corresponds to TRBD1 (6 bases). Germline V CDR1 and CDR2: SGHVS, FNYEAQ. V was clipped by 4 bases and J by 8 bases, with 25 bases between them. CDR3 length: 17 amino acids.

This chain links TRBV27 with TRBJ2-7, with TRBD1 identical over 8 bases. The ends lost 2 bases at V and 2 bases at J; junction bases unmatched: 2. Germline loops: CDR1 MNHEY, CDR2 SMNVEV (reference sequence). CDR3 length: 14 residues. CDR3 sequence reads: CASSLTGGPYEQYF. CDR3 DNA sequence: TGTGCCAGCAGTTTAACAGGGGGGCCCTACGAGCAGTACTTC.

J is TRBJ1-2 and V is TRBV6-2 or TRBV6-3, with a weak D call TRBD1 (5 bases). The V end was cut by 2 bases, the J end by 8 bases, with 12 bases between. Germline values: CDR1 MNHEY, CDR2 SVGEGT. The CDR3 spans 13 residues. Here the CDR3 reads CASSYGTTVGYTF. The CDR3 DNA reads TGTGCCAGCAGTTACGGGACCACGGTGGGCTACACCTTC.

The chain is built from TRBV19 and TRBJ1-2, with D tentatively TRBD1 (5 bases). CDR3 length equals 14 residues. V was cut by 6 bases and J by 1 base, with 12 bases left in between. From germline, CDR1 is LNHDA and CDR2 SQIVND (reference sequence). CDR3 bases: TGTGCCAGTAGCGACAGCTCTTTTAACTATGGCTACACCTTC. Translating gives CASSDSSFNYGYTF.

The chain employs TRBV29-1 and TRBJ2-3, with no clear D. Looked up from germline, CDR1 is SQVTM and CDR2 is ANQGSEA. V lost 0 bases, J lost 4 bases, and 8 bases lay in between. This CDR3 is built from 13 residues. The CDR3 DNA is TGCAGCGTTGAAGAGGACGAAGCAGATACGCAGTATTTT. Encoded protein: CSVEEDEADTQYF.

V gene TRBV6-5 combines with J gene TRBJ1-5; TRBD1 aligns across 9 bases. Germline V CDR1 and CDR2: MNHEY, SVGAGI. There are 14 residues in the CDR3. Trimming cost V 7 bases and J 3 bases; bases outside gene matches: 4. CDR3 coding DNA: TGTGCCAGCATTAGGACAGGGGACAATCAGCCCCAGCATTTT. This encodes CASIRTGDNQPQHF.

This clone was detected once. The rearrangement links TRBV6-5 to TRBJ1-2, with D uncertain. This CDR3 is 13 amino acids long. Trimming removed 6 bases at V and 3 bases at J, with 11 bases between. Germline loops: CDR1 MNHEY, CDR2 SVGAGI. In DNA, the CDR3 is TGTGCCAGCAGACCATCGGGCCACTATGGCTACACCTTC. It codes for CASRPSGHYGYTF.

This clone was counted once. The CDR3 DNA reads as TGCAGTGCTAGTAGTCTTCCCAGCTCTGGCTACACCTTC. It is translated as CSASSLPSSGYTF. The chain uses TRBV20-1 and TRBJ1-2; D unclear. The CDR3 contains 13 residues. V was shortened by 3 bases and J by 7 bases, with 15 bases between the two germline ends. Germline values: CDR1 DFQATT, CDR2 SNEGSKA (reference sequence).

This sequence joins TRBV12-5 and TRBJ1-3; possible D gene TRBD1, 5 bases. The V gene lost 7 bases and the J gene lost 3 bases, with 16 bases spanning the gap. Looked up from germline, CDR1 is LGHNT and CDR2 is FRNRAP. The CDR3 has 15 amino acids. As DNA, the CDR3 is TGTGCTAGTGCCAAGGGGTCTCTCTATGGAAACACCATATATTTT. It yields the protein CASAKGSLYGNTIYF. Variable domain in full (rest from reference TRBV12-5 and TRBJ1-3): DARVTQTPRHKVTEMGQEVTMRCQPILGHNTVFWYRQTMMQGLELLAYFRNRAPLDDSGMPKDRFSAEMPDATLATLKIQPSEPRDSAVYFCASAKGSLYGNTIYFGEGSWLTVV.

V gene TRBV7-9 combines with J gene TRBJ1-4, with unresolved D. V gave up 4 bases and J gave up 0 bases, with 6 bases separating them. CDR1 and CDR2 (germline): SEHNR, FQNEAQ (reference sequence). The CDR3 covers 14 residues. CDR3: CASSSKPTNEKLFF. The DNA of the CDR3 is TGTGCCAGCAGCTCTAAACCAACTAATGAAAAACTGTTTTTT.

The chain joins TRBV25-1 to TRBJ1-2; D unresolved. V gave up 8 bases and J gave up 6 bases, with 10 bases separating them. The CDR3 is made up of 11 amino acids. The germline V gene has CDR1 MGHDK and CDR2 SYGVNS. The CDR3 sequence is CASYEGNGYTF. The CDR3 region has the DNA TGTGCCAGCTATGAGGGCAATGGCTACACCTTC.

The chain couples TRBV10-3 to TRBJ1-5; D is undetermined. Germline lookup yields CDR1 ENHRY and CDR2 SYGVKD. The CDR3 has 13 amino acids. The V end lost 4 bases, the J end lost 7 bases, and 11 bases lay between the germline ends. CDR3 region: CAISAGVDQPQHF. The CDR3, as DNA: TGTGCCATCAGTGCCGGGGTTGACCAGCCCCAGCATTTT.

V is TRBV27 and J is TRBJ1-6; D gene unclear. Germline V gene data show CDR1 as MNHEY and CDR2 as SMNVEV (reference sequence). This CDR3 comprises 13 residues. Trimming took off 5 bases at V and 10 bases at J, with 12 bases between the two ends. The CDR3 nucleotides are TGTGCCAGCAGTCCCTTGAGTGGATCACCCCTCCACTTT. Translating it yields CASSPLSGSPLHF.

The V gene is TRBV4-1, the J gene TRBJ1-5, with D tentatively TRBD1 (5 bases). Trimming removed 0 bases from V and 7 bases from J, with 13 bases in between. Germline CDR1 is MGHRA and CDR2 is YSYEKL. The CDR3 has 15 amino acids. CDR3 DNA: TGCGCCAGCAGCCAAGATTGGGCAGGGACCCAGCCCCAGCATTTT. Amino acids: CASSQDWAGTQPQHF.

This clone has just a few counts. Distinct nucleotide sequences in the sample also encode this CDR3. This rearrangement joins TRBV7-2 to TRBJ2-1, with TRBD2 identical over 10 bases. The CDR3 consists of 16 residues. V was clipped by 5 bases and J by 7 bases; unmatched bases: 11. Germline CDR1 reads SGHTA; CDR2 reads FQGNSA. The CDR3 spells CASSPQGAGGRNEQFF. CDR3 nucleotide sequence: TGTGCCAGCAGCCCCCAGGGAGCGGGGGGGCGTAATGAGCAGTTCTTC.

The V gene is TRBV27, the J gene TRBJ2-5; possibly TRBD1 for D (6 bases). The CDR3 is 14 amino acids. With 5 bases removed from V and 4 bases from J, the gap between germline ends came to 14 bases. Germline V gene data show CDR1 as MNHEY and CDR2 as SMNVEV (reference sequence). The CDR3 region is CASSNQGIRETQYF. CDR3 in DNA: TGTGCCAGCAGTAATCAGGGGATCCGAGAGACCCAGTACTTC.

This chain connects TRBV7-9 to TRBJ1-1; no clear D gene. CDR1 SEHNR and CDR2 FQNEAQ come from the germline V gene (reference sequence). Between the trimmed V and J ends, which lost 5 bases and 1 base, there was a span of 14 bases. This CDR3 comprises 15 residues. The CDR3 sequence is CASSPSTSQNTEAFF. The DNA for the CDR3 is TGTGCCAGCAGCCCGTCGACGAGCCAGAACACTGAAGCTTTCTTT.

This chain joins TRBV24-1 and TRBJ2-3; D call uncertain. The germline V gene has CDR1 KGHDR and CDR2 SFDVKD. Trimming shortened V by 2 bases and J by 5 bases, and 4 bases separated the two germline ends. The CDR3 has 12 residues. The CDR3 DNA follows: TGTGCCACCAGTGATTCGGGAGATACGCAGTATTTT. It specifies CATSDSGDTQYF.

The rearrangement links TRBV12-3 or TRBV12-4 to TRBJ1-5; possibly TRBD1 for D (5 bases). The CDR3 is made up of 12 amino acids. Trimming pared 2 bases from V and 11 bases from J, leaving 10 bases between. For the CDR3, the DNA is TGTGCCAGCAGTTTAAACGTGGGGGCCCAGCATTTT. Amino acids: CASSLNVGAQHF.

This chain connects TRBV21-1 to TRBJ2-1. TRBV21-1 is described as a pseudogene. The CDR3 runs 15 residues. The CDR3 nucleotides are TGTGCCAGCAGCCCAGGAGCCAGGCTCTACAATGAGCAGTTCTTC. Translating it yields CASSPGARLYNEQFF.

The rearrangement links TRBV10-2 to TRBJ2-5; D tentatively reads TRBD1 or TRBD2 (5 bases each). Germline V gene sequence: CDR1 WSHSY, CDR2 SAAADI. The CDR3 sequence is 13 residues long. Between the trimmed V and J ends, which lost 3 bases and 5 bases, there was a span of 10 bases. In DNA, the CDR3 is TGCGCCAGCAGTGACTACTGGGGGGAGACCCAGTACTTC. This sequence encodes CASSDYWGETQYF.

This sequence joins TRBV6-5 and TRBJ1-2, with 7 bases lining up with TRBD1. The germline gives CDR1 MNHEY, CDR2 SVGAGI. CDR3 length: 14 residues. V shed 5 bases, J shed 4 bases, and the junction held 7 bases outside the gene matches. CDR3 loop: CASSPGGSVYGYTF. The DNA for the CDR3 is TGTGCCAGCAGTCCAGGGGGTTCTGTCTATGGCTACACCTTC.

V usage is TRBV2 and J usage is TRBJ2-5, with TRBD2 matching 11 bases. Per germline, CDR1 SNHLY and CDR2 FYNNEI. V lost 2 bases and J lost 1; bases outside the gene matches: 6. The CDR3 has 17 residues. For the CDR3, the DNA is TGTGCCAGCAGTGAATTTACTAGCGGGGGCCTCCAAGAGACCCAGTACTTC. This codes for CASSEFTSGGLQETQYF.

The CDR3 DNA sequence: TGTGCCAGCAGTTCCGGACAGGGAACCTACAATGAGCAGTTCTTC. It specifies CASSSGQGTYNEQFF. The J gene is TRBJ2-1, the V gene TRBV6-5; TRBD1 matches at 8 bases. This CDR3 spans 15 amino acids. The germline gives CDR1 MNHEY, CDR2 SVGAGI. V was pared by 4 bases and J by 2 bases, with 4 bases of the junction left unmatched.

The chain joins TRBV15 to TRBJ1-1; D is undetermined. Trimming removed 0 bases from V and 3 bases from J, with 14 bases in between. Germline-derived CDR1 and CDR2 are LNHNV and YYDKDF (reference sequence). The CDR3 extends over 16 amino acids. The CDR3 coding sequence is TGTGCCACCAGCAGAGATGGCAGGCTTGGCGACACTGAAGCTTTCTTT. Protein: CATSRDGRLGDTEAFF.